In this sample, the clone carrying this T cell receptor beta chain turned up many times. Its specificity is not known. The sample comes from a study of identical twins. Findings of the study overall: For out-of-frame beta sequences, excess twin sharing was weaker. The abundant beta clonotypes from cord blood had fewer insertions, and memory repertoires had none of this.

Through template switching, a universal primer site was introduced, and the cDNA contained unique molecular identifiers. TCRdb re-called the 5' RACE reads through MiXCR, storing one row per CDR3 protein. The table has 300,000 to 400,000 distinct CDR3 sequences, about 12% seen once; the top ten hold just over 7%. J lost 6 bases, V lost 2 bases, and 0 bases had no gene match. This CDR3 is 13 amino acids long. The same data also contributed to another study, on yellow fever vaccine responses in identical twins. From that study: Twins reportedly had a vaccine T cell response that seemed partly convergent, partly personalized.

The source material was CD8+ T cells sorted from blood. This TCR came from a woman aged 18-29 years in good health. J is TRBJ2-2 and V is TRBV12-3 or TRBV12-4; 7 bases are shared with TRBD2. DNA of the CDR3: TGTGCCAGCAGTTTAACTAGCGCCGGGGAGCTGTTTTTT. This sequence encodes CASSLTSAGELFF.